The 9 T cell receptor beta chains below were found in one sample sequenced in a study of T cells in women clearing cervical HPV infection. The data were produced by immunoSEQ multiplex PCR, yet TCRdb's version contains in-frame clones alone and is incomplete. The repertoire shows approximately 24,000 clones; the top ten hold 5.4%. The sequencing sample was made of blood buffy coat. These receptors all come from a woman aged 18-70 years with a cervical HPV16 infection that either progressed to CIN3+ or cleared (not recorded which).

Notes on this clone: The read ends 3 residues shy of where the CDR3 ends; the end is completed using the germline J gene. V is TRBV2 and J is TRBJ2-4; 11 positions agree with TRBD1. There are 16 residues in the CDR3. Germline CDR1 SNHLY, CDR2 FYNNEI. CDR3 DNA, as far as it was read: TGTGCCAGCAGTGAAGGGACAGGGGGCTGGCAGAGTGGT. The encoded protein is CASSEGTGGWQSG. In full, the CDR3 is CASSEGTGGWQSGQYF.

Comments on this clone: The CDR3 goes on 3 residues after the read ends, and that part is filled in from the germline J gene. V is TRBV18 and J is TRBJ1-2, with 12 bases fitting TRBD1. The V segment lost 4 bases and the J segment 1 base; nucleotides outside the gene matches: 7. The CDR3 consists of 17 residues. Germline CDR1 and CDR2: KGHSH and LQKENI. The sequenced CDR3 bases are TGTGCCAGCTCACACCGGGACAGGGGGCTCCTTAACTATGGC. This sequence encodes CASSHRDRGLLNYG. The whole CDR3 is CASSHRDRGLLNYGYTF.

As concerns this clone: Read coverage stops 3 residues before the CDR3 terminus; the germline J gene supplies the remainder. This sequence joins TRBV2 and TRBJ2-1; 12 positions match TRBD2. This CDR3 is built from 15 residues. With 6 bases clipped from V and 4 bases from J, the junction kept 4 bases outside the gene matches. Germline V lookup: CDR1 SNHLY, CDR2 FYNNEI. The CDR3 DNA, read in part, is TGTGCCAGCAGGGAGACTAGCGGGAGTTACAATGAG. It encodes CASRETSGSYNE. The whole CDR3 protein is CASRETSGSYNEQFF.

Turning to this clone: Read data end 3 residues before the CDR3 end; the end is taken from the germline J gene. V and J are TRBV7-6 and TRBJ1-2; 8 bases are shared with TRBD1. The CDR3 runs to 13 residues. V shed 5 bases and J 3 bases; nucleotides not matched to a gene: 2. Germline V gives CDR1 SGHVS, CDR2 FNYEAQ. The CDR3 region is CASSPGQDYGYTF. The CDR3 DNA, read in part, is TGTGCCAGCAGCCCGGGACAGGACTATGGC.

In terms of frequency, this clone is medium-sized. The sequenced fragment ends 3 residues before the CDR3 boundary, so the rest is inferred from the germline J gene. The chain is built from TRBV5-1 and TRBJ2-5; unclear D gene. Per the germline V gene, CDR1 is SGHRS and CDR2 is YFSETQ. This CDR3 spans 13 amino acids. V was trimmed by 0 bases and J by 4 bases, leaving 7 bases between them. The CDR3 region is CASSLEAIETQYF. CDR3 DNA, as far as it was read: TGCGCCAGCAGCTTGGAAGCTATAGAGACC.

In regard to this clone: The read stops 3 residues short of the end of the CDR3; the missing end is completed from the germline J gene. The J gene is TRBJ1-5, the V gene TRBV11-2, with 10 bases lining up with TRBD1. This CDR3 spans 14 amino acids. From germline, CDR1 is SGHAT and CDR2 FQNNGV. The junction had 5 bases not matched to a gene; V was cut back by 5 bases and J by 7 bases. The CDR3 DNA, read in part, is TGTGCCAGCAGCCGGACAGGGGGTAAGCAGCCC. This sequence encodes CASSRTGGKQP. The CDR3 reads in full as CASSRTGGKQPQHF.

For this clone: With the read ending 3 residues before the CDR3 end, the germline J gene is used to fill in that end. V is TRBV7-3 and J is TRBJ1-4, with D possibly matching TRBD1 (6 bases). Germline CDR1 is SGHTA and CDR2 is FQGTGA. This CDR3 is built from 18 residues. CDR3 residues: CASSLTSQGDSYNSPLFF. CDR3 DNA, as far as it was read: TGTGCCAGCAGCTTAACGTCACAGGGAGACTCCTATAATTCACCA.

Worth noting for this clone: The CDR3 end lies 3 residues beyond the end of the read and is filled in from the germline J gene. The rearrangement links TRBV18 to TRBJ2-7; 7 bases are shared with TRBD1. CDR3 length equals 14 residues. V lost 3 bases, J lost 3 bases, and 5 bases stayed unmatched. CDR1 and CDR2 from the germline V gene are KGHSH and LQKENI. The CDR3 protein is CASSPSGQSYEQYF. The CDR3 DNA, read in part, is TGTGCCAGCTCACCTTCGGGACAGAGCTACGAG.

A remark on this clone: The CDR3 goes on 3 residues after the read ends, and that part is filled in from the germline J gene. Other DNA sequences from this sample encode an identical CDR3 as well. The chain carries TRBV19 and TRBJ1-3; maybe TRBD1 (6 bases). The CDR3 length is 17 residues. Germline CDR1 is LNHDA and CDR2 is SQIVND (reference sequence). The V end lost 4 bases, the J end lost 0 bases, and 16 bases lay between the germline ends. The CDR3 loop reads CASSTQDRTFSGNTIYF. CDR3 DNA, as far as it was read: TGTGCCAGTAGTACCCAAGACAGGACTTTCTCTGGAAACACC.